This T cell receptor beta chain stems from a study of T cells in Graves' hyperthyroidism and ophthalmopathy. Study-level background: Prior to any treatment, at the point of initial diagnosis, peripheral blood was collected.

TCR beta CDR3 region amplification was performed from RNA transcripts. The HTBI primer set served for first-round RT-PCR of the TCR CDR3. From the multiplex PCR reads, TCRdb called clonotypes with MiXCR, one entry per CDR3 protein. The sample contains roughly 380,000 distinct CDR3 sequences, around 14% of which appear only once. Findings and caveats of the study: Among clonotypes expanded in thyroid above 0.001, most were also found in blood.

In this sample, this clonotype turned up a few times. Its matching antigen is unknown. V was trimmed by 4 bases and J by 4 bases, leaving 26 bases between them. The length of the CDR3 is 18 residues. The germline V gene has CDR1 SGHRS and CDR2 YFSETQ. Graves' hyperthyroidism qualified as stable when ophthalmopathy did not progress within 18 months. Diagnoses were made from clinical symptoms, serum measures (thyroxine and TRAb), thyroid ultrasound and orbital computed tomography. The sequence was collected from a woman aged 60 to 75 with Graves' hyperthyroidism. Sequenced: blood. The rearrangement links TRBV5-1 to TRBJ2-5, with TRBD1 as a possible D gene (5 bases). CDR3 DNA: TGCGCCAGCAGCCGCACAACTGGAACACCTCTCCAGGGAGAGACCCAGTACTTC. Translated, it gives CASSRTTGTPLQGETQYF.